Included here is one TCR beta chain sequence, with context. Its antigen is still unknown. Trimming took off 2 bases at V and 8 bases at J, with 10 bases between the two ends. Germline CDR1 reads KGHSH; CDR2 reads LQKENI. This CDR3 has 13 residues. TCRdb's copy holds only in-frame clones and misses some; the assay was immunoSEQ multiplex PCR. Counted here are tens of thousands of clones, under 95% occurring once; the ten biggest clones make up less than 5.5%. This sample was taken from a study of T cell responses to AZD1222 COVID-19 vaccine. Overall study results and limits: The donor group comprised mostly white British people and more females; the analysis possibly underestimated clonal diversity. Vaccine-associated CD4 TCRs spanned spike, dominant at 160-218 and 743-854. Recipients of AZD1222 seropositive at baseline numbered only 6 or 7. Spike-specific TCR depth and breadth grew after two AZD1222 doses.

The sequences come from peripheral blood, collected on day 0 of MenACWY control vaccination. The source is an adult in good health. This sequence joins TRBV18 and TRBJ2-1; no firm D call. The chain's CDR3 is CASSPKSADEQFF. The CDR3 bases are TGTGCCAGCTCACCAAAGTCCGCGGATGAGCAGTTCTTC.